These 16 T cell receptor beta chains came from one sample sequenced in a study of CD8+ T cells in alopecia areata (dated by TCRdb to the late 2010s). The library was made by the immunoSEQ multiplex PCR assay. To provide template for TCR sequencing, every sample had RNA extracted and reverse transcribed into cDNA. What TCRdb holds here is the immuneACCESS table cut down to in-frame rearrangements. Part of the clones is not present; checked against another copy, under half of the missing clones reflect an unresolved V gene, and the others are unexplained. In this sample the table shows hundreds of thousands of clones, 58% of which occur a single time. The ten largest clones take up more than 1.5% of the sample. The time point label on this specimen signifies: about 25 weeks on oral tofacitinib. According to the study, the label for this sample's treatment or condition signals: oral pan-JAK inhibitor, 5-10 mg twice daily.

Sample: CD4+ T cells sorted from blood, taken at week 24, from a patient treated with tofacitinib. These receptors were taken from a human donor with alopecia areata.

In this sample, this clone turned up a few times. The gene calls are TRBV7-2 and TRBJ2-7; either TRBD1 or TRBD2 may supply D (5 bases each). The germline CDR1 and CDR2 sequences are SGHTA and FQGNSA. The CDR3 is 14 amino acids. V lost 4 bases to trimming and J lost 3 bases, with 13 bases between them. In DNA, the CDR3 is TGTGCCAGCAGCTCCCCCGGGGCTCGCTACGAGCAGTACTTC. Translation: CASSSPGARYEQYF. Full variable domain (remainder filled in from reference TRBV7-2 and TRBJ2-7): GAGVSQSPSNKVTEKGKDVELRCDPISGHTALYWYRQSLGQGLEFLIYFQGNSAPDKSGLPSDRFSAERTGGSVSTLTIQRTQQEDSAVYLCASSSPGARYEQYFGPGTRLTVT.

CDR3 nucleotide sequence: TGTGCCAGCAGCTTAGCAACAGGGCATCGATATGGCTACACCTTC. Translated, it gives CASSLATGHRYGYTF. The genes are TRBV7-2 and TRBJ1-2, with D perhaps matching TRBD1 (6 bases). From germline, CDR1 is SGHTA and CDR2 FQGNSA. V was clipped by 0 bases and J by 5 bases, with 13 bases between them. This CDR3 has 15 residues.

This chain uses TRBV7-2 with TRBJ2-5; D uncertain. Germline lookup yields CDR1 SGHTA and CDR2 FQGNSA. This CDR3 is 14 amino acids long. The V and J ends lost 8 bases and 2 bases respectively, with 15 bases between them. The CDR3 sequence: CASGDRAIQETQYF. The CDR3, as DNA: TGTGCCAGCGGAGATCGGGCTATTCAAGAGACCCAGTACTTC.

This sequence joins TRBV5-1 and TRBJ2-2; D remains ambiguous. Trimming left V 1 base short and J 2 bases short, with 9 bases between. The CDR3 loop spans 15 amino acids. In germline, CDR1 is SGHRS, CDR2 YFSETQ. The CDR3 sequence is CASSLSSPNTGELFF. The CDR3 region has the DNA TGCGCCAGCAGCTTGTCAAGTCCAAACACCGGGGAGCTGTTTTTT. The complete variable domain, with remaining parts taken from reference TRBV5-1 and TRBJ2-2, reads KAGVTQTPRYLIKTRGQQVTLSCSPISGHRSVSWYQQTPGQGLQFLFEYFSETQRNKGNFPGRFSGRQFSNSRSEMNVSTLELGDSALYLCASSLSSPNTGELFFGEGSRLTVL.

V gene TRBV25-1 combines with J gene TRBJ2-5; tentative D call: TRBD1 (5 bases). Germline assignment: CDR1 MGHDK and CDR2 SYGVNS. The V gene lost 1 base and the J gene lost 5 bases, with 14 bases spanning the gap. The CDR3 sequence is 15 residues long. CDR3 residues: CASSEWKASGETQYF. The CDR3 nucleotides read TGTGCCAGCAGTGAATGGAAGGCCTCAGGGGAGACCCAGTACTTC.

In this sample, this clone turned up a few times. The rearrangement joins TRBV28 to TRBJ1-2; 11 nucleotides agree with TRBD1. Germline loops: CDR1 MDHEN, CDR2 SYDVKM. The CDR3 totals 15 residues. J was trimmed by 2 bases and V by 2 bases; bases with no gene match: 1. CDR3 in DNA: TGTGCCAGCAGTTTAGGGGACAGGGGGAACTATGGCTACACCTTC. Translating it yields CASSLGDRGNYGYTF.

Turning to this clone: An end of the junction differs from the germline gene, which may be a read error. The CDR3 region has the DNA TGTGCCAGCAGCTTAACCGGCGGGGCTAACTTC. Residues: CASSLTGGANF. This chain joins TRBV7-2 and TRBJ2-7; tentatively, D is TRBD2 (6 bases). Germline V lookup: CDR1 SGHTA, CDR2 FQGNSA. CDR3 length equals 11 residues.

The J gene is TRBJ2-5, the V gene TRBV28; 7 bases line up with TRBD1. From germline, CDR1 is MDHEN and CDR2 SYDVKM. The CDR3 is made up of 16 amino acids. The J segment lost 5 bases and the V segment lost 4 bases, leaving 13 bases of the junction unmatched. The CDR3 DNA follows: TGTGCCAGCAGTTACCTCCGGGACAGCCCGAGTGAGACCCAGTACTTC. This encodes CASSYLRDSPSETQYF.

The rearrangement uses TRBV5-1 and TRBJ2-7; D gene unclear. The CDR3 is 14 residues long. V was trimmed by 0 bases and J by 1 base, leaving 8 bases between them. Germline CDR1 SGHRS, CDR2 YFSETQ. CDR3 nucleotides: TGCGCCAGCAGCTTGGCGAGCGTGTCCTACGAGCAGTACTTC. It is translated as CASSLASVSYEQYF.

The V gene is TRBV29-1, the J gene TRBJ2-1, with 8 bases aligning to TRBD2. The CDR3 extends over 12 amino acids. V was pared by 7 bases and J by 6 bases, with 5 bases of the junction left unmatched. The germline gives CDR1 SQVTM, CDR2 ANQGSEA. The CDR3 loop is CSASTSGNEQFF. As DNA, the CDR3 is TGCAGCGCTTCAACTAGCGGCAATGAGCAGTTCTTC.

V and J are TRBV28 and TRBJ2-3; 7 bases match TRBD2. The germline CDR1 and CDR2 sequences are MDHEN and SYDVKM. V shed 7 bases, J shed 1 base, and the junction held 8 bases outside the gene matches. The CDR3 spans 15 residues. CDR3: CASIRSGVGTDTQYF. The CDR3 coding sequence is TGTGCCAGCATCCGGAGCGGGGTAGGCACAGATACGCAGTATTTT.

This clone was seen a handful of times. The gene calls are TRBV14 and TRBJ2-7, with unresolved D. V dropped 1 base and J dropped 5 bases, with 21 bases sitting between them. CDR1 and CDR2 from the germline V gene are SGHDN and FVKESK. The CDR3 length is 17 residues. CDR3 DNA sequence: TGTGCCAGCAGCCAAGCGCGGCGCTTTGGCATGGGCCACGAGCAGTACTTC. Residues: CASSQARRFGMGHEQYF.

This clone is a singleton in its sample. This rearrangement joins TRBV7-2 to TRBJ2-5, with D perhaps TRBD1 (5 bases). Trimming pared 1 base from V and 0 bases from J, leaving 9 bases between. Germline V CDR1 and CDR2: SGHTA, FQGNSA. This CDR3 spans 15 amino acids. The CDR3 is CASSLGAGNQETQYF. Here the CDR3 DNA reads TGTGCCAGCAGCTTAGGAGCAGGGAACCAAGAGACCCAGTACTTC.

The V gene is TRBV5-1, the J gene TRBJ2-2; 8 positions match TRBD1. In germline, CDR1 is SGHRS, CDR2 YFSETQ. The CDR3 spans 17 residues. J was trimmed by 5 bases and V by 5 bases; bases with no gene match: 14. The CDR3 coding sequence is TGCGCCAGCAGTGTAAGGTTCGGCCAGGGGGCGACCGGGGAGCTGTTTTTT. Its protein product is CASSVRFGQGATGELFF.

This clone has only one observation. The V and J genes are TRBV30 and TRBJ1-6; D is uncertain. Germline loops: CDR1 GTSNPN, CDR2 SVGIG (reference sequence). The length of the CDR3 is 15 residues. The V end was cut by 4 bases, the J end by 9 bases, with 19 bases between. CDR3 DNA sequence: TGTGCCTGGAAAAGCCCGCGGGTTGAGTTTTCACCCCTCCACTTT. This codes for CAWKSPRVEFSPLHF.

The chain carries TRBV27 and TRBJ1-5, with no clear D. The CDR3 extends over 14 amino acids. Per germline, CDR1 MNHEY and CDR2 SMNVEV (reference sequence). V lost 2 bases and J lost 2, with 7 bases in between. CDR3 in amino acids: CASSLRIGNQPQHF. In DNA form, the CDR3 reads TGTGCCAGCAGTTTACGTATCGGCAATCAGCCCCAGCATTTT.